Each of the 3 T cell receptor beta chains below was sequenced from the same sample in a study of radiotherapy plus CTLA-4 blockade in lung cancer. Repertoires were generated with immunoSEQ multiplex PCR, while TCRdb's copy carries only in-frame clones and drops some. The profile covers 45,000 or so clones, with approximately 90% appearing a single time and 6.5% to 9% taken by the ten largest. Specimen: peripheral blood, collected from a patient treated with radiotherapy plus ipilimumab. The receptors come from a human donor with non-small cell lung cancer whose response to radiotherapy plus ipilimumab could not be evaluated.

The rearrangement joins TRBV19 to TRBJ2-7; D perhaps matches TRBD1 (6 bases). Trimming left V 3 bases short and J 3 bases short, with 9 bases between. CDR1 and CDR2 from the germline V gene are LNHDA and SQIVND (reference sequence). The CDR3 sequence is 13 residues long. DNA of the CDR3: TGTGCCAGTAGTATTGGACAGTACTACGAGCAGTACTTC. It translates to CASSIGQYYEQYF.

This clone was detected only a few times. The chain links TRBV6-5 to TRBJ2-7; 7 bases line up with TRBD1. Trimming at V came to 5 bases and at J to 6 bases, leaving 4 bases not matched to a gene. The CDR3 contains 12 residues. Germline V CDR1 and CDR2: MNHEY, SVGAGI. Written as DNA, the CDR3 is TGTGCCAGCAGTGACAGGGTAAGCGAGCAGTACTTC. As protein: CASSDRVSEQYF.

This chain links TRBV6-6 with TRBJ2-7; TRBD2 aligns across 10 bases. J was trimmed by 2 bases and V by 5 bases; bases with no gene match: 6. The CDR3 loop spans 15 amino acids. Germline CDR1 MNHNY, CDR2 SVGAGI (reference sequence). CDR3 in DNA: TGTGCCAGCAGTCCAGCGGGGGGGGGAACCTACGAGCAGTACTTC. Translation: CASSPAGGGTYEQYF.